This T cell receptor (beta chain) appears in the sequencing data of a study of blood T cell repertoires in COVID-19. This clone was observed a single time. V was pared by 7 bases and J by 0 bases, with 15 bases between. From germline, CDR1 is MNHEY and CDR2 SVGAGI. This CDR3 is built from 15 residues. As processed by the authors: By means of reference gene primer amplification, nucleated cell counts were estimated. This table comes from immunoSEQ multiplex PCR, and its TCRdb copy is limited to in-frame clones, with some not included. V, J and clone size are taken as reported in that table, and D and trimming were inferred from the DNA itself. The table records a few hundred thousand clones, around 89% of them present only once. Recovery among Cohort 3 donors was established by two negative PCRs, clearance, or symptom resolution.

This receptor was identified in a woman aged 18-30 years who had recovered from COVID-19. The sequencing input was PBMCs or T cells enriched from blood (not recorded which). The V and J genes are TRBV6-5 and TRBJ1-2; D ambiguous. DNA of the CDR3: TGTGCCAGCACCCACGACGGGAATTCTAACTATGGCTACACCTTC. Residues: CASTHDGNSNYGYTF.